The 12 T cell receptor beta chains presented below share a single source sample, sequenced in a study of T cells in Graves' hyperthyroidism and ophthalmopathy. It was RNA transcripts that yielded the amplified TCR beta CDR3 regions. The HTBI set primed first-round TCR CDR3 RT-PCR. MiXCR was run by TCRdb on the multiplex PCR reads, yielding one entry per CDR3 protein. The sample records 750,000 to 950,000 distinct CDR3 sequences, 38% being singletons. Sequencing input: blood. The origin of the receptors is a young man with Graves' hyperthyroidism.

This CDR3 is CASSYRDHQETQYF. In DNA, the CDR3 is TGTGCCAGCAGCTACCGGGATCATCAAGAGACCCAGTACTTC. The J gene is TRBJ2-5, the V gene TRBV12-3 or TRBV12-4, with D possibly TRBD2 on 5 matching bases. This CDR3 is 14 amino acids long. V dropped 6 bases and J dropped 2 bases, with 13 bases sitting between them.

With regard to this clonotype: Germline is not matched at one junction end, which may reflect a read error. The rearrangement links TRBV25-1 to TRBJ1-2; D remains unclear. CDR1 and CDR2 (germline): MGHDK, SYGVNS. CDR3 length: 13 residues. For the CDR3, the DNA is TGTGCCAGCAGTGAAGGTGGTAACTATGACTACACCTTC. This encodes CASSEGGNYDYTF.

The chain has TRBV14 and TRBJ2-2, with D perhaps matching TRBD1 or TRBD2 (5 bases each). The germline V gene has CDR1 SGHDN and CDR2 FVKESK. The CDR3 extends over 16 amino acids. V was cut by 0 bases and J by 7 bases, with 15 bases left in between. CDR3 protein: CASSQDWQGDLGELFF. CDR3 in DNA: TGTGCCAGCAGCCAAGATTGGCAGGGAGATCTCGGGGAGCTGTTTTTT.

This clonotype was picked up many times. The chain is built from TRBV15 and TRBJ1-1; possible D gene TRBD1, 6 bases. The length of the CDR3 is 14 residues. Trimming shortened V by 2 bases and J by 8 bases, and 15 bases separated the two germline ends. Germline lookup yields CDR1 LNHNV and CDR2 YYDKDF (reference sequence). CDR3: CATSRNRDIAEAFF. In DNA, the CDR3 is TGTGCCACCAGCAGAAACCGGGACATAGCCGAAGCTTTCTTT.

This clonotype was detected many times. The chain's CDR3 is CASSESDRTIYF. CDR3 coding DNA: TGTGCCAGCAGTGAAAGCGACCGCACCATATATTTT. The rearrangement joins TRBV2 to TRBJ1-3; D is uncertain. The CDR3 is made up of 12 amino acids. Germline V CDR1 and CDR2: SNHLY, FYNNEI. V was trimmed by 2 bases and J by 9 bases, leaving 8 bases between them.

This clonotype occurred a few times. Here the CDR3 DNA reads TGCGCCAGCAGCCAAAAGCATACCAGCTCCTACGAGCAGTACTTC. Translated: CASSQKHTSSYEQYF. The rearrangement joins TRBV4-1 to TRBJ2-7; no clear D gene. Trimming left V 2 bases short and J 0 bases short, with 11 bases between. Germline V gene lookup returns CDR1 MGHRA and CDR2 YSYEKL. There are 15 residues in the CDR3.

The chain links TRBV7-2 to TRBJ2-7, with TRBD1 as a possible D gene (7 bases). This CDR3 has 12 residues. The V end lost 5 bases, the J end lost 5 bases, and 10 bases lay between the germline ends. The V gene's germline CDR1 is SGHTA and CDR2 FQGNSA. Written as DNA, the CDR3 is TGTGCCAGCAGCGCCAGGGGGGACGAGCAGTACTTC. Translating gives CASSARGDEQYF.

The CDR3 sequence: CASSYAGGSGEKLFF. CDR3 DNA sequence: TGTGCCAGCAGTTACGCTGGAGGGAGTGGGGAAAAACTGTTTTTT. This chain joins TRBV6-5 and TRBJ1-4, with D unresolved. This CDR3 has 15 residues. Germline CDR1 is MNHEY and CDR2 is SVGAGI. With 2 bases removed from V and 8 bases from J, the gap between germline ends came to 15 bases.

This clonotype was observed a handful of times. The genes are TRBV19 and TRBJ2-7, with TRBD2 as a possible D gene (6 bases). The V gene's germline CDR1 is LNHDA and CDR2 SQIVND (reference sequence). CDR3 length: 13 amino acids. Trimming took off 3 bases at V and 2 bases at J, with 8 bases between the two ends. The CDR3 is CASSMGTPYEQYF. The CDR3 nucleotides are TGTGCCAGTAGTATGGGGACTCCCTACGAGCAGTACTTC.

V is TRBV29-1 and J is TRBJ2-7, with TRBD1 matching 7 bases. The length of the CDR3 is 13 residues. The J segment lost 4 bases and the V segment lost 6 bases, leaving 9 bases of the junction unmatched. Germline V gives CDR1 SQVTM, CDR2 ANQGSEA. The CDR3 loop reads CSVGSGQVYEQYF. As DNA, the CDR3 is TGCAGCGTAGGATCAGGACAGGTTTACGAGCAGTACTTC.

V usage is TRBV5-1 and J usage is TRBJ1-4; 8 bases align to TRBD1. In germline, CDR1 is SGHRS, CDR2 YFSETQ. With V trimmed by 5 bases and J by 8 bases, 11 bases remained unmatched. The CDR3 consists of 15 residues. The DNA for the CDR3 is TGCGCCAGCAGGCTACAGGGGGGCTCTGAAGAAAAACTGTTTTTT. It yields the protein CASRLQGGSEEKLFF.

The rearrangement joins TRBV10-3 to TRBJ1-1; D call uncertain. There are 15 residues in the CDR3. Germline values: CDR1 ENHRY, CDR2 SYGVKD. Trimming stripped 2 bases from V and 7 bases from J, with 17 bases between. The CDR3 spells CAISERTGRAFEAFF. In nucleotides, the CDR3 is TGTGCCATCAGTGAGAGGACCGGCCGAGCGTTTGAAGCTTTCTTT.